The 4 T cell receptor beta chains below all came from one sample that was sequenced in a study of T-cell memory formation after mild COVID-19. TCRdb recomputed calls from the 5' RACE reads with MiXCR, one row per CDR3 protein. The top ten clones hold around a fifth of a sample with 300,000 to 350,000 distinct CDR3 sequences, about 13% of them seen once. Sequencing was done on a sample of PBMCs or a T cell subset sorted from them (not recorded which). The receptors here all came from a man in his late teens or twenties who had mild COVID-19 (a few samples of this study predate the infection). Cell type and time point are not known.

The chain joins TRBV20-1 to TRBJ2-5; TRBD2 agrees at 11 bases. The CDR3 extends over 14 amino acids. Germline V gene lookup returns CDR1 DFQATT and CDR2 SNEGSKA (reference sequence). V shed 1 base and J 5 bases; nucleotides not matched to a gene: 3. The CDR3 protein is CSARGLAGLETQYF. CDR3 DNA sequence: TGCAGTGCTAGAGGACTAGCGGGGCTGGAGACCCAGTACTTC.

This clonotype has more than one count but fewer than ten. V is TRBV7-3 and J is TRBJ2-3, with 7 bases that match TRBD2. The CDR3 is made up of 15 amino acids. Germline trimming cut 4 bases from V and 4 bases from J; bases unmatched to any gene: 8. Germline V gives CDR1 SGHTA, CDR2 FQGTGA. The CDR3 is CASSYSRGRPDTQYF. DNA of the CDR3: TGTGCCAGCAGCTACTCGCGGGGGAGGCCAGATACGCAGTATTTT.

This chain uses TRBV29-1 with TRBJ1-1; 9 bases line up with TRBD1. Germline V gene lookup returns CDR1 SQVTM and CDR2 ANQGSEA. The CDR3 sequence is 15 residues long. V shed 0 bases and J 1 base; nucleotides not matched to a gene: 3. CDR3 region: CSVEDGTGQNTEAFF. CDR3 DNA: TGCAGCGTTGAAGATGGGACAGGGCAGAACACTGAAGCTTTCTTT.

The CDR3: CATSRDPGKQETQYF. The CDR3 DNA is TGTGCCACCAGCAGAGATCCTGGCAAACAAGAGACCCAGTACTTC. This sequence joins TRBV15 and TRBJ2-5; no firm D call. This CDR3 region has 15 residues. Germline values: CDR1 LNHNV, CDR2 YYDKDF (reference sequence). Trimming shortened V by 0 bases and J by 2 bases, and 10 bases separated the two germline ends.